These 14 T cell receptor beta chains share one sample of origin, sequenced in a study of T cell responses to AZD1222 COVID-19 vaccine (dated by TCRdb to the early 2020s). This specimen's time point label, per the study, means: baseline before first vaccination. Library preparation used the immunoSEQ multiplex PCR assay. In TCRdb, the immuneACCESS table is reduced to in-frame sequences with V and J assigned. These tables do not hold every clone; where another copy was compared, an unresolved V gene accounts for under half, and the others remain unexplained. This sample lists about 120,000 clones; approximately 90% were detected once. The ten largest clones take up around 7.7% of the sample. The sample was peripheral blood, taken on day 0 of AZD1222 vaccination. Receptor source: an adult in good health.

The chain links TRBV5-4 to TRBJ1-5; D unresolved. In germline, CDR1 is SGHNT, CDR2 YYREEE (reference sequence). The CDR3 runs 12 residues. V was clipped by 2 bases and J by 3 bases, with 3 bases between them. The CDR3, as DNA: TGTGCCAGCAGCTTTGACAATCAGCCCCAGCATTTT. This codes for CASSFDNQPQHF.

Here the CDR3 DNA reads TGTGCCGGCGGAACTAGACTAGGCGGGGAGCTGTTTTTT. This sequence encodes CAGGTRLGGELFF. The chain joins TRBV5-8 to TRBJ2-2; a weak D match, TRBD2 (6 bases). Trimming removed 10 bases from V and 7 bases from J, with 17 bases in between. This CDR3 contains 13 residues. The germline gives CDR1 SGHTS, CDR2 YDEGEE.

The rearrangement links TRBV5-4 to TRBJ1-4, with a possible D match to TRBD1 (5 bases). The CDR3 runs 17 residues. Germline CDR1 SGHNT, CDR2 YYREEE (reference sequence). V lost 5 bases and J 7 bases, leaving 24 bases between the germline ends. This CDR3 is CASSSPTGGTRAEKLFF. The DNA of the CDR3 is TGTGCCAGCAGTTCCCCGACCGGGGGGACTAGGGCTGAAAAACTGTTTTTT.

CDR3: CASSIRDSYEQYF. In DNA form, the CDR3 reads TGTGCCAGTAGTATACGGGACAGCTACGAGCAGTACTTC. The chain recombines TRBV19 with TRBJ2-7, with TRBD1 matching over 7 bases. The CDR3 spans 13 residues. V dropped 2 bases and J dropped 3; count of bases not matched to a gene: 1. Germline V gene data show CDR1 as LNHDA and CDR2 as SQIVND (reference sequence). The full variable domain, its missing parts supplied by reference TRBV19 and TRBJ2-7, is DGGITQSPKYLFRKEGQNVTLSCEQNLNHDAMYWYRQDPGQGLRLIYYSQIVNDFQKGDIAEGYSVSREKKESFPLTVTSAQKNPTAFYLCASSIRDSYEQYFGPGTRLTVT.

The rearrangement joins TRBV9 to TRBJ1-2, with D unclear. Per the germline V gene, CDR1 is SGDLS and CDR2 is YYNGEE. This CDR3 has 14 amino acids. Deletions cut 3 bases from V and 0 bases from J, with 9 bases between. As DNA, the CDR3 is TGTGCCAGCAGCGCGTCTAGCGCTAACTATGGCTACACCTTC. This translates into CASSASSANYGYTF.

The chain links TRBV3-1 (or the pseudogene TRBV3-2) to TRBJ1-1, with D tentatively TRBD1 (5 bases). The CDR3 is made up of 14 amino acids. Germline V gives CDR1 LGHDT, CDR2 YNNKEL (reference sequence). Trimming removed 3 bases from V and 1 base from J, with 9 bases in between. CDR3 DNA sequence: TGTGCCAGCAGCCATCATGACAGGAACACTGAAGCTTTCTTT. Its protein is CASSHHDRNTEAFF.

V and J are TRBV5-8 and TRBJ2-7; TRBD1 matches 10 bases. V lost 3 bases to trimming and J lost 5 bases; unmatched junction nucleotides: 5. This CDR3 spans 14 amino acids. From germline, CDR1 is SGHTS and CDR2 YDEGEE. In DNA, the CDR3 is TGTGCCAGCAGCTCAGGGACAGGGGTAAACGAGCAGTACTTC. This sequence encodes CASSSGTGVNEQYF.

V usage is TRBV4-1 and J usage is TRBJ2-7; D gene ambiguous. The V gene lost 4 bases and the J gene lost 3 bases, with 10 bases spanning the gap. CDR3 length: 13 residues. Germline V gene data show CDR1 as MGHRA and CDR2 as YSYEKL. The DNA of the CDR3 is TGCGCCAGCAGCCGAGACCGTGGCTACGAGCAGTACTTC. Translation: CASSRDRGYEQYF.

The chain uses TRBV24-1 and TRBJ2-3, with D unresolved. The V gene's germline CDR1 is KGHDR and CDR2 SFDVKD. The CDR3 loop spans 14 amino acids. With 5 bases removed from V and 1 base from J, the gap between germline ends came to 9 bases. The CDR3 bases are TGTGCCACCAGTGGGGTGGTCGGCACAGATACGCAGTATTTT. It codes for CATSGVVGTDTQYF.

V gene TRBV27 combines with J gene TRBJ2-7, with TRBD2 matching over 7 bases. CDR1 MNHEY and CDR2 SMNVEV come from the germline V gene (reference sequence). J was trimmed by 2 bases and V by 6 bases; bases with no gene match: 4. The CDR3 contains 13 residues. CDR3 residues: CASSRSGAYEQYF. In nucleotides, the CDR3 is TGTGCCAGCAGCCGCAGCGGGGCCTACGAGCAGTACTTC.

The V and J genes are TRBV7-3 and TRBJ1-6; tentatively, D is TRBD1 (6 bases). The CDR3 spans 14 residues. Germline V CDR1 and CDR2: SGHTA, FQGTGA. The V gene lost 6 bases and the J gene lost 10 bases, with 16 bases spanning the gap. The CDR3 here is CASSLGGAGSPLHF. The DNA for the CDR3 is TGTGCCAGCAGTCTCGGGGGGGCAGGCTCACCCCTCCACTTT.

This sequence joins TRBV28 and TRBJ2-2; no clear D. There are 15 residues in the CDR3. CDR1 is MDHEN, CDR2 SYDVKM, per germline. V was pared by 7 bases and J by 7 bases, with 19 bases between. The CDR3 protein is CASIVDPALGGELFF. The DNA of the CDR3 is TGTGCCAGCATCGTCGACCCGGCCCTTGGCGGGGAGCTGTTTTTT.

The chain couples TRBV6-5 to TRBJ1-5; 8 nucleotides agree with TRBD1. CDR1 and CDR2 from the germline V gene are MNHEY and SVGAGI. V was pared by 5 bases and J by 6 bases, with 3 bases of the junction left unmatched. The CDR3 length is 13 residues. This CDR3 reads CASSPTGVQPQHF. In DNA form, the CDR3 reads TGTGCCAGCAGTCCGACAGGGGTTCAGCCCCAGCATTTT.

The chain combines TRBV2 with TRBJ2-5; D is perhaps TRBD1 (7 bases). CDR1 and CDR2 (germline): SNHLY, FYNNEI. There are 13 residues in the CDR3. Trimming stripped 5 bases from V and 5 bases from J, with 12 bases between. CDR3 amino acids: CASSTTGRETQYF. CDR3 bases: TGTGCCAGCAGTACGACAGGGAGGGAGACCCAGTACTTC.